Listed here is a single T cell receptor (beta chain). As yet, its antigen is unknown. The sample originates from a study of cytomegalovirus exposure and HLA in healthy donors. Study overall: The early release's HLA-typed donors yielded some 85 million unique TCRs. Study outcomes and limitations: High sensitivity and specificity were reportedly achieved when the classifier diagnosed cytomegalovirus status. Researchers reported in a later analysis that a missense DCLRE1C variant was tied to TCR beta V- and J-gene trimming.

V gave up 5 bases and J gave up 2 bases; unmatched junction bases: 11. The CDR3 sequence is 16 residues long. The germline CDR1 and CDR2 sequences are SGHTA and FQGNSA. The PCR ran on 60 Vbeta and 13 Jbeta primers. Profiling relied on immunoSEQ multiplex PCR, and the TCRdb table lists in-frame clones only, not all of them. The sample carries 100,000 to 150,000 clones, about 85% recorded once. The chain joins TRBV7-2 to TRBJ1-1; TRBD1 aligns across 7 bases. The TCR was taken from a boy between 10 and 17 years old in good health and CMV-seronegative. The specimen sequenced was PBMCs. Written as DNA, the CDR3 is TGTGCCAGCAGCGGGGACAGAAGGGCGCCTAACACTGAAGCTTTCTTT. It is translated as CASSGDRRAPNTEAFF. The full variable domain, with the rest looked up from reference TRBV7-2 and TRBJ1-1, is GAGVSQSPSNKVTEKGKDVELRCDPISGHTALYWYRQSLGQGLEFLIYFQGNSAPDKSGLPSDRFSAERTGGSVSTLTIQRTQQEDSAVYLCASSGDRRAPNTEAFFGQGTRLTVV.